This T cell receptor (beta chain) was identified during a study of T cell responses to AZD1222 COVID-19 vaccine (dated by TCRdb to 2020 to 2023). As for the study more broadly: Because spike-specific TCR depth and breadth did not differ between the two schedules, AZD1222 recipients who got a second dose at roughly 4 weeks were pooled with those who got a second dose at roughly 12 weeks. Trial participants were enrolled into age subgroups of 18-55, 56-69 and 70-plus years, which contained approximately 150, 28 and 58 TCR-sequenced participants, respectively. A total of 230 to 250 trial participants underwent TCR sequencing, of whom some 200 had received two doses of AZD1222 and approximately 26 had received two doses of the MenACWY control vaccine.

General study outcomes and caveats: A significant rise in spike-specific TCR breadth and depth was observed after two AZD1222 doses relative to day 0 and relative to MenACWY recipients. The whole spike protein was spanned by vaccine-associated CD4 TCRs, and dominant responses were seen in regions 160-218 and 743-854. No day 14 peak-response samples were available, so repertoires were characterized only after the peak T cell response. Epitopes outside the regions mutated in the B.1.351 and B.1.1.7 variants were reportedly recognized by nearly half of the unique spike-specific TCRs. The 56-69-year group was small, and its depth increase did not reach significance, likely because of low power. Conclusions about previously exposed vaccinees were limited because only six or seven AZD1222 recipients were SARS-CoV-2 seropositive at baseline. Participants were mostly white British and included more females than males, and it was suggested by the authors that clonal diversity may have been underestimated.

What this sample's time point label stands for: baseline before first vaccination. Vaccinee samples came from UK trials COV001 and COV002, including a single-blind randomized controlled phase 2/3 trial of AZD1222 (ChAdOx1 nCoV-19) in healthy adults. For TCRbeta chain sequencing, PBMC samples were collected from trial participants at day 0 and at day 28 after the second dose. The CDR3 regions of human TCRbeta chains were analyzed by immunosequencing. As for how the authors treated the data: Repertoire TCRs were matched against a reference library of SARS-CoV-2-specific TCRs generated with the MIRA antigen-specificity platform. Breadth was defined as the fraction of unique TCRs that were SARS-CoV-2-associated, and depth was defined as the fraction of total T cells that were SARS-CoV-2-associated. Using the MIRA data, every spike-specific TCR was mapped to the spike region that the TCR reacted to and assigned to either a CD4 or a CD8 class. Log10-transformed breadth and depth values were compared by one-way ANOVA with Sidak's multiple comparisons tests. As stored in TCRdb, this immuneACCESS dataset retains in-frame rearrangements with V and J assigned. A fraction of the clones does not appear; measured against another copy, unresolved V genes explain less than half of the discrepancy, and the remainder lacks a known reason. V, J and clone size are taken as reported in that table, and D and trimming were inferred from the DNA itself. This sample holds some 190,000 clones; over 75% were observed only once. Roughly 6.9% of the sample goes to the ten largest clones.

On this clone: The antigen this receptor binds is unknown. No base quality values were provided; no much bigger clone lies one nucleotide off.

The CDR3 contains 15 residues, cysteine and phenylalanine counted. The retained sequence is limited to the CDR3, 45 bases, with the frame set at the first base. The V end gives up 7 bases and the J end 3 bases, leaving 11 bases in the junction not matched to a gene. In the germline V gene, CDR1 corresponds to SQVTM and CDR2 to ANQGSEA. The clonotype originates from an adult in good health. The input for sequencing was peripheral blood, taken on day 0 of AZD1222 vaccination. The chain is made from TRBV29-1 and TRBJ2-1; 8 central nucleotides agree with TRBD2. The base sequence is TGCAGCGGACTACCCGGACTAGCTAGCTACAATGAGCAGTTCTTC. Its protein is CSGLPGLASYNEQFF.